Shown below are 4 T cell receptor beta chains from a single sample sequenced in a study of blood T cell repertoires in COVID-19. The repertoire was sequenced with immunoSEQ multiplex PCR; TCRdb's copy has only in-frame clones and lacks some. The table includes some 180,000 clones, around four fifths detected once. Sample: peripheral blood. The receptors here all came from a woman aged 40 to 50 with COVID-19, enrolled during active disease.

The gene calls are TRBV7-9 and TRBJ2-7, with D uncertain. The V gene lost 6 bases and the J gene lost 4 bases, with 13 bases spanning the gap. The germline V gene has CDR1 SEHNR and CDR2 FQNEAQ (reference sequence). The CDR3 has 13 amino acids. CDR3 nucleotides: TGTGCCAGCAGTCGAGGCAGTACTTACGAGCAGTACTTC. Its protein is CASSRGSTYEQYF.

This rearrangement joins TRBV5-8 to TRBJ1-4; tentatively, D is TRBD1 (5 bases). CDR1 and CDR2 (germline): SGHTS, YDEGEE. V lost 3 bases and J lost 1, with 13 bases in between. The CDR3 is 16 residues long. The CDR3 loop reads CASSSYSGKTNEKLFF. The DNA of the CDR3 is TGTGCCAGCAGCTCGTATTCAGGGAAAACTAATGAAAAACTGTTTTTT. Complete variable domain (other parts from reference TRBV5-8 and TRBJ1-4): EAGVTQSPTHLIKTRGQQATLRCSPISGHTSVYWYQQALGLGLQFLLWYDEGEERNRGNFPPRFSGRQFPNYSSELNVNALELEDSALYLCASSSYSGKTNEKLFFGSGTQLSVL.

The V gene is TRBV18, the J gene TRBJ1-2; no clear D gene. Germline CDR1 is KGHSH and CDR2 is LQKENI. CDR3 length equals 15 residues. The germline V and J ends were trimmed by 3 bases and 0 bases, with 11 bases remaining between them. CDR3 in DNA: TGTGCCAGCTCACCGGCAGGCTCATCTAACTATGGCTACACCTTC. Its translation: CASSPAGSSNYGYTF.

This clone has just one count. The CDR3 loop reads CASSQVVTGPHEQFF. The CDR3 DNA sequence: TGTGCCAGCAGCCAAGTGGTGACAGGGCCCCATGAGCAGTTCTTC. The J gene is TRBJ2-1, the V gene TRBV3-1 (or the pseudogene TRBV3-2); 7 nucleotides agree with TRBD1. CDR3 length: 15 amino acids. J was trimmed by 8 bases and V by 1 base; bases with no gene match: 8. Germline V gives CDR1 LGHDT, CDR2 YNNKEL (reference sequence).